This TCR beta chain was profiled in a study of cytomegalovirus exposure and HLA in healthy donors (dated 2017 in TCRdb). At the level of the whole study: An earlier analysis of approximately 550 of the donors reported approximately 290 Gb of sequence data and some 120 million unique TCR beta sequences from about 200 million T cells. About 280 gigabases of sequencing data and approximately 80 million unique TCR sequences were included in an early release covering several hundred HLA-typed donors. The genetic ancestry cluster associated with self-reported Caucasian donors included roughly 84% of the roughly 380 genotyped donors. The study was designed to test whether signatures of past pathogen exposure could be identified by cataloging public T cell receptors. The study profiled the T cell repertoires of fewer than 850 subjects by immunosequencing and related them to cytomegalovirus serostatus. Besides the first cohort of about 730 subjects, a separate validation cohort made up of over 95 different subjects was used. To predict cytomegalovirus infection status, the study combined high-throughput TCR immunosequencing, statistical association of individual TCRs with disease status, and machine learning. A later analysis re-examined previously published TCR beta repertoires from more than 650 donors and added high-resolution HLA genotyping to investigate patterns of TCR occurrence. Rather than drawing on any new phenotypic data, the later analysis identified candidate immune exposures from TCR beta sequences and the way those sequences occurred across donors. An earlier analysis of approximately 640 of the donors applied high-throughput TCR beta sequencing to assess whether each TCR beta V gene segment acted as functional or pseudogenic. Alongside the repertoire data, information on donor age, sex, ethnicity and CMV serostatus was compiled. Genome-wide SNP genotypes for about 60% of the roughly 670 donors were used in a later genetic analysis, which treated that subset as a discovery cohort. All discovery cohort repertoires had been generated on a single sequencing platform. HLA typing covered class I and class II loci at four-digit resolution. The number of donors typed differed by locus, with roughly 620-630 for A, B, C, DRB1 and DQB1, more than 500 for DQA1, 600 to 610 for DPA1, and about 450 for DPB1. Roughly 5 DR-DQ haplotypes were handled as single units for association and clustering, since linkage in the cohort was strong. Among about 400 genotyped donors of the cohort, an average of approximately 240,000 unique TCR beta nucleotide sequences was sequenced per donor, of which 15% to 20% were non-productive.

On the study overall, not on this receptor specifically: The presence/absence analyses assumed that sequencing depth was roughly uniform across donors, and that assumption may not be true. In a later analysis, most CMV-associated TCR beta chains were found to appear HLA-restricted, with HLA associations seemingly driven largely by CMV exposure. Compared with the approximately 600-donor mean, donors in an Asian-associated ancestry cluster had fewer N-insertions in productive TCRs, according to a later genetic analysis. Most TCR sequences were seen in very few donors, while some public TCRs were found in many individuals. The study gave a list of under 200 TCR beta chains associated with cytomegalovirus. V-gene and J-gene trimming of TCR beta chains was associated with a missense DCLRE1C variant in a later genetic analysis, and the association was replicated in an independent cohort. In a later analysis, TCR association rates were found to vary across HLA loci, with the most associated TCRs seen for DRB1 alleles and the fewest for HLA-C alleles. A cluster of highly shared sequence variants was judged likely to be a technical artifact of the sequencing pipeline. In an earlier analysis of roughly 560 of the donors, most TCR beta V segments were observed in productive rearrangements about 87% or about 30% of the time, broadly matching IMGT annotations. Cytomegalovirus status was reported to be diagnosed by the classifier with high specificity and sensitivity in both the original and validation cohorts. Only TCR beta chains were sequenced in this cohort, and the absence of alpha or paired-chain data limited detectable features. Because HLA typing was missing for some donors at each locus, association tests included only the typed subset. Compared with equally common non-associated chains, HLA-associated TCR beta chains in a later analysis were more clonally expanded and had lower generation probabilities. In a later analysis, several top co-occurrence clusters were reported to appear linked to parvovirus B19, influenza, CMV and Epstein-Barr virus. A further reported finding was that TCR beta sequences accurately predicted the HLA-A and HLA-B alleles for most subjects in the first cohort. Assigning TCR associations to individual alleles was difficult when HLA alleles, especially DR and DQ, strongly co-occurred. Three of the identified cytomegalovirus-associated TCR beta chains were confirmed in vitro to be specific for cytomegalovirus antigens. Because counts were too low, seventeen rarely observed V segments, including chromosome 9 orphons, were excluded from the earlier analysis of 587 of the donors. The authors suggested that the approach could potentially be generalized to other disease states and immunological phenotypes. At a false discovery rate of 0.05, a later analysis linked around 17,000 TCR beta sequences to specific HLA alleles. Linkage disequilibrium might explain the correlated functional status among segregating V segments, but an unknown experimental factor could not be ruled out. For the cohort, immune exposure information was limited to CMV serostatus.

This clone was found once. It has no known antigen specificity. No base qualities exist here, and no much larger clone lies one base off it. The cohort consisted of more than 650 healthy bone marrow donors. At the time of sampling, all cohort members were nominally healthy, though unrecorded immune exposures were likely present. The donor was CMV seronegative and belonged to the group of roughly 330 seronegative cohort members. Every donor gave a peripheral blood sample, and the peripheral blood mononuclear cells from that sample were used for TCR beta sequencing. The Qiagen DNeasy Blood Extraction Kit was used to extract genomic DNA from the blood cell samples. To prepare the library, the immunoSEQ multiplex PCR assay was applied. For the multiplex PCR, a mixture combining 60 forward primers for TCR Vbeta segments and 13 reverse primers for TCR Jbeta segments was used. The CDR3 region of rearranged TCR beta genes was amplified from genomic DNA with a multiplex PCR assay. The Illumina HiSeq System was used to sequence the amplified TCR beta libraries as 87-base-pair reads. Regarding the original processing steps: A later analysis tallied some 79 million unique TCR beta chains across the 650 to 750 repertoires, and approximately 9.9 million of those chains were shared by two or more donors. A nearest-neighbor algorithm error-corrected the raw reads and collapsed the reads into unique sequences, merging closely related sequences to remove PCR and sequencing errors. Alignment of CDR3 sequences to IMGT reference sequences was used to assign V, D and J gene segments. For a sequence to be retained, a match of at least six nucleotides was required to both a V gene segment and a J gene segment. Rearrangements were called productive when the CDR3 lacked stop codons and stayed in frame with V and J; all others were non-productive. CDR3 was defined by IMGT convention, running from the second conserved V-encoded cysteine to the conserved J-encoded phenylalanine. In an earlier analysis of approximately 500 of the donors, sequences lacking an unambiguous match to a single V gene segment were excluded. An earlier analysis of 550 to 650 of the donors classified V segments as functional when productive rearrangements were above 56.7% and as segregating when the standard deviation between donors was above 5%. A statistical classification framework was built for diagnosing cytomegalovirus status from the catalog of TCR beta chain sequences. In a later analysis, TCR nucleotide sequences were compared against IMGT/GENE-DB human TR gene sequences so that V and J genes could be assigned. In a later analysis, CDR3 sequences and most-parsimonious VDJ recombination scenarios were assigned using the TCRdist pipeline. In a later analysis, each TCR beta chain was defined by its CDR3 amino acid sequence together with its V-gene family, and reads without a unique V-gene family were excluded. In a later analysis, approximately 640 highly shared, low-generation-probability nucleotide sequences were removed to address suspected cross-contamination and a sequencing artifact. For each public chain, a later analysis derived a clonal expansion index from normalized ranks of inferred template counts within each repertoire. In a later analysis, generation probabilities were computed using a VDJ recombination model fitted to out-of-frame rearrangements, and the results were checked against IGoR. In a later analysis, hypergeometric tests were used to score TCR-TCR, TCR-HLA and TCR-CMV co-occurrence, with a repertoire-size bias correction applied to TCR pairs. To estimate false discovery rates, a later analysis permuted the HLA or CMV assignments 20 times. A later analysis grouped co-occurring TCRs with DBSCAN, adding TCRdist sequence similarity when clustering within HLA-allele-positive subsets. Co-occurrence clustering excluded repertoires with fewer than 30,000 or more than 120,000 public chains, plus five with anomalous nucleotide sharing. This is the immuneACCESS table as TCRdb keeps it, with only in-frame sequences that have V and J called. A part of the clones is gone; compared with another copy, unresolved V genes explain less than half, and the rest is unexplained. Clone size and V and J calls were adopted from that table, with D and trimming inferred from the DNA. In this sample the table shows some 120,000 clones, more than 80% of which occur a single time. The ten largest clones represent around 1.9% of the sample.

The origin of this receptor is a man aged 35 to 55 in good health and CMV-seronegative. The sequencing sample was made of PBMCs.

For the CDR3, the sequence is CASRQTGTGGDFGYTF. The nucleotides read TGTGCCAGCAGGCAGACCGGGACAGGGGGCGATTTCGGCTACACCTTC. The rearranged chain carries TRBV5-4 and TRBJ1-2; TRBD1 aligns with 12 central bases. The CDR3 has 16 amino acids, counting the end cysteine and phenylalanine. The sequence is cut down to CDR3 DNA, 48 bases in frame from base 1. As encoded in the germline V gene (reference sequence), CDR1 is SGHNT while CDR2 is YYREEE. V and J are trimmed by 5 bases and 8 bases, and the gene matches miss 13 bases of the junction.